The 32 T cell receptor beta chains given below trace back to one sample, sequenced in a study of chemoradiotherapy in HPV16-positive cancers (dated 2022 in TCRdb). Libraries were built with the immunoSEQ multiplex PCR assay. The clones in this table, taken by TCRdb from immuneACCESS, are in-frame only. Not every clone is retained; where verified, under half of the shortfall comes from an unresolved V gene, and the cause of the rest is unknown. The sample records about 25,000 clones, approximately 90% of which are singletons. About a fifth of the sample rests with the top ten. The sequencing used blood, collected from a patient who underwent chemoradiotherapy. These receptors were collected from a human donor with HPV-associated anogenital cancer.

The CDR3 spells CASSQGQGGTGELFF. CDR3 DNA sequence: TGTGCCAGCAGCCAGGGACAGGGCGGAACCGGGGAGCTGTTTTTT. The chain links TRBV7-8 to TRBJ2-2, with 9 bases lining up with TRBD1. The CDR3 contains 15 residues. Germline V gene sequence: CDR1 SGHVS, CDR2 FQNEAQ. The junction had 6 bases not matched to a gene; V was cut back by 5 bases and J by 5 bases.

The J gene is TRBJ2-3, the V gene TRBV27; TRBD2 aligns across 13 bases. Germline V gene data show CDR1 as MNHEY and CDR2 as SMNVEV (reference sequence). The CDR3 extends over 18 amino acids. V was clipped by 3 bases and J by 5 bases; unmatched bases: 11. The CDR3 nucleotides are TGTGCCAGCAGTTTGGGGCTAGGAACTAGCGGGAGGGTAGATACGCAGTATTTT. It yields the protein CASSLGLGTSGRVDTQYF.

The gene calls are TRBV25-1 and TRBJ2-2, with D unclear. The CDR3 spans 13 residues. Germline CDR1 reads MGHDK; CDR2 reads SYGVNS. The germline V and J ends were trimmed by 3 bases and 4 bases, with 6 bases remaining between them. The CDR3 region is CASSDRSTGELFF. CDR3 nucleotide sequence: TGTGCCAGCAGTGACAGGAGCACCGGGGAGCTGTTTTTT.

This clone was observed a few times. V gene TRBV10-3 combines with J gene TRBJ1-1; weak D call: TRBD1 (6 bases). The CDR3 is made up of 14 amino acids. Germline assignment: CDR1 ENHRY and CDR2 SYGVKD. Trimming took off 4 bases at V and 5 bases at J, with 14 bases between the two ends. The CDR3 coding sequence is TGTGCCATCAGTGGGAGGGGGGAAGGGACTGAAGCTTTCTTT. It codes for CAISGRGEGTEAFF.

This clone was seen just once. The rearrangement links TRBV7-8 to TRBJ2-7; 9 positions agree with TRBD2. Germline V gives CDR1 SGHVS, CDR2 FQNEAQ. This CDR3 region has 16 residues. J was trimmed by 2 bases and V by 5 bases; bases with no gene match: 10. The CDR3 DNA reads as TGTGCCAGCAGCCTACCGGTGCTAGCGGGAACCTACGAGCAGTACTTC. Translated: CASSLPVLAGTYEQYF.

The chain has TRBV6-1 and TRBJ2-3; D might be TRBD1 or TRBD2, each matching 5 bases. Germline assignment: CDR1 MNHNS and CDR2 SASEGT. The CDR3 has 14 residues. Trimming shortened V by 1 base and J by 2 bases, and 7 bases separated the two germline ends. The CDR3: CASSEGGATDTQYF. In DNA, the CDR3 is TGTGCCAGCAGTGAAGGAGGGGCCACAGATACGCAGTATTTT.

V usage is TRBV11-2 and J usage is TRBJ2-2; 7 bases align to TRBD2. This CDR3 comprises 15 residues. The germline gives CDR1 SGHAT, CDR2 FQNNGV. V shed 0 bases, J shed 6 bases, and the junction held 4 bases outside the gene matches. CDR3 sequence: CASSLEGTMPGELFF. In DNA, the CDR3 is TGTGCCAGCAGCTTAGAGGGGACTATGCCCGGGGAGCTGTTTTTT.

The chain uses TRBV5-1 and TRBJ1-1; the D gene is possibly TRBD1 (6 bases). Per germline, CDR1 SGHRS and CDR2 YFSETQ. This CDR3 is 15 amino acids long. Deletions cut 4 bases from V and 0 bases from J, with 13 bases between. Here the CDR3 DNA reads TGCGCCAGCAGCCCGGATACAGGGATGAACACTGAAGCTTTCTTT. This translates into CASSPDTGMNTEAFF.

J is TRBJ2-2 and V is TRBV27; D gene unclear. The CDR3 runs 12 residues. CDR1 MNHEY and CDR2 SMNVEV come from the germline V gene (reference sequence). Between the trimmed V and J ends, which lost 3 bases and 6 bases, there was a span of 5 bases. The CDR3 loop is CASSFLAGELFF. In DNA, the CDR3 is TGTGCCAGCAGTTTTCTTGCCGGGGAGCTGTTTTTT.

This clone appeared once. This rearrangement joins TRBV30 to TRBJ2-1, with D uncertain. V was clipped by 0 bases and J by 8 bases, with 8 bases between them. The CDR3 contains 12 residues. Germline CDR1 and CDR2: GTSNPN and SVGIG (reference sequence). The chain's CDR3 is CAWSVKGDEQFF. In nucleotides, the CDR3 is TGTGCCTGGAGTGTAAAGGGTGATGAGCAGTTCTTC.

J is TRBJ2-3 and V is TRBV2; 9 nucleotides match TRBD1. CDR1 is SNHLY and CDR2 is FYNNEI in the germline V gene. The CDR3 runs 15 residues. Trimming took 3 bases from V and 3 from J; bases not matched to a gene: 4. The DNA for the CDR3 is TGTGCCAGCAGTGAGGGACAGGGAAAAACAGATACGCAGTATTTT. It codes for CASSEGQGKTDTQYF. The full variable domain, its missing parts supplied by reference TRBV2 and TRBJ2-3, is EPEVTQTPSHQVTQMGQEVILRCVPISNHLYFYWYRQILGQKVEFLVSFYNNEISEKSEIFDDQFSVERPDGSNFTLKIRSTKLEDSAMYFCASSEGQGKTDTQYFGPGTRLTVL.

The V and J genes are TRBV7-6 and TRBJ2-7; 11 nucleotides agree with TRBD1. After removal of 6 bases from V and 0 bases from J, the junction contained 10 bases not matched to a gene. The CDR3 covers 17 residues. Looked up from germline, CDR1 is SGHVS and CDR2 is FNYEAQ. Here the CDR3 DNA reads TGTGCCAGCAGTCCCGGGACAGGGGGGGATAGCTCCTACGAGCAGTACTTC. Amino acid sequence: CASSPGTGGDSSYEQYF.

The chain employs TRBV6-5 and TRBJ1-2, with D possibly matching TRBD1 (6 bases). This CDR3 spans 15 amino acids. V lost 0 bases and J 5 bases, leaving 13 bases between the germline ends. CDR1 MNHEY and CDR2 SVGAGI come from the germline V gene. CDR3 DNA sequence: TGTGCCAGCAGTTACTCGGCAGGGGAAGGGTATGGCTACACCTTC. Encoded protein: CASSYSAGEGYGYTF.

The rearrangement links TRBV18 to TRBJ2-1, with unresolved D. The CDR3 is 13 residues long. Germline V CDR1 and CDR2: KGHSH, LQKENI. Trimming stripped 2 bases from V and 7 bases from J, with 9 bases between. CDR3 region: CASSPVYENEQFF. The CDR3 DNA reads as TGTGCCAGCTCACCAGTTTATGAGAATGAGCAGTTCTTC.

The chain recombines TRBV5-1 with TRBJ1-3, with D perhaps TRBD1 (6 bases). The CDR3 runs 15 residues. Trimming pared 0 bases from V and 4 bases from J, leaving 11 bases between. The germline V gene has CDR1 SGHRS and CDR2 YFSETQ. The CDR3 region is CASSLEGGLGNTIYF. The CDR3 nucleotides read TGCGCCAGCAGCTTGGAAGGGGGGTTAGGAAACACCATATATTTT.

This sequence joins TRBV28 and TRBJ1-2, with a weak D call TRBD1 (6 bases). Germline CDR1 MDHEN, CDR2 SYDVKM. With 8 bases removed from V and 8 bases from J, the gap between germline ends came to 18 bases. This CDR3 has 13 amino acids. As DNA, the CDR3 is TGTGCCAGCTGGGATCAGGGGACTCCGGGCTACACCTTC. Protein: CASWDQGTPGYTF.

This chain joins TRBV29-1 and TRBJ1-1; D is possibly TRBD1 (5 bases). The CDR3 runs 15 residues. In germline, CDR1 is SQVTM, CDR2 ANQGSEA. V was shortened by 3 bases and J by 0 bases, with 14 bases between the two germline ends. In nucleotides, the CDR3 is TGCAGCGTTGACGATCCTCAGGGCCTGAACACTGAAGCTTTCTTT. Protein: CSVDDPQGLNTEAFF.

The CDR3 DNA is TGTGCCAGCAGTTTCGGGACAGATAACACTGAAGCTTTCTTT. Translated: CASSFGTDNTEAFF. V gene TRBV27 combines with J gene TRBJ1-1, with 7 positions matching TRBD1. The CDR3 totals 14 residues. V trimming: 3 bases; J trimming: 2 bases; junction bases outside the gene matches: 3. Germline V lookup: CDR1 MNHEY, CDR2 SMNVEV (reference sequence).

This CDR3 reads CASSLENPTLNQPQHF. Written as DNA, the CDR3 is TGTGCCAGCAGCTTAGAGAACCCGACCCTCAATCAGCCCCAGCATTTT. The chain combines TRBV5-5 with TRBJ1-5; no clear D. The CDR3 contains 16 residues. Trimming removed 2 bases at V and 3 bases at J, with 15 bases between. Germline CDR1 reads SGHKS; CDR2 reads YYEKEE (reference sequence).

This chain joins TRBV28 and TRBJ1-2; a weak D match, TRBD1 (5 bases). CDR1 is MDHEN and CDR2 is SYDVKM in the germline V gene. V was pared by 6 bases and J by 0 bases, with 14 bases between. The CDR3 is 15 residues long. The CDR3 nucleotides read TGTGCCAGCAGCCTGGGGGGGGTTTCTAACTATGGCTACACCTTC. Protein sequence: CASSLGGVSNYGYTF.

In DNA form, the CDR3 reads TGTGCCAGCAGGGGGGAAGGGTCGAATACGCAGTATTTT. Translation: CASRGEGSNTQYF. The chain carries TRBV2 and TRBJ2-3, with D perhaps being TRBD1 or TRBD2 (5 bases each). With 6 bases removed from V and 7 bases from J, the gap between germline ends came to 14 bases. This CDR3 region has 13 residues. Germline lookup yields CDR1 SNHLY and CDR2 FYNNEI.

This sequence joins TRBV4-2 and TRBJ1-1; 8 nucleotides agree with TRBD1. Losses at the gene ends were 1 base for V and 0 bases for J; bases not matched to a gene: 1. This CDR3 comprises 15 residues. CDR1 is LGHNA and CDR2 is YNFKEQ in the germline V gene. CDR3 coding DNA: TGTGCCAGCAGCCAAGGACAGGGGTTGAACACTGAAGCTTTCTTT. Translating gives CASSQGQGLNTEAFF.

The V and J genes are TRBV18 and TRBJ2-3; 8 nucleotides align to TRBD2. Losses at the gene ends were 1 base for V and 3 bases for J; bases not matched to a gene: 6. The V gene's germline CDR1 is KGHSH and CDR2 LQKENI. The CDR3 contains 16 residues. The CDR3 region is CASSPLNSGATDTQYF. DNA for the CDR3: TGTGCCAGCTCACCACTTAATAGCGGGGCAACAGATACGCAGTATTTT.

This chain connects TRBV7-3 to TRBJ2-7, with a weak D call TRBD1 (5 bases). Germline V CDR1 and CDR2: SGHTA, FQGTGA. CDR3 length equals 16 residues. The V and J ends lost 5 bases and 3 bases respectively, with 20 bases between them. The CDR3 here is CASSPICPPTDYEQYF. The DNA of the CDR3 is TGTGCCAGCAGCCCTATATGCCCCCCGACAGACTACGAGCAGTACTTC. The full variable domain, rest sourced from reference TRBV7-3 and TRBJ2-7, is GAGVSQTPSNKVTEKGKYVELRCDPISGHTALYWYRQSLGQGPEFLIYFQGTGAADDSGLPNDRFFAVRPEGSVSTLKIQRTERGDSAVYLCASSPICPPTDYEQYFGPGTRLTVT.

The CDR3 here is CASSPASGGGEQFF. Here the CDR3 DNA reads TGTGCCAGCAGTCCCGCGTCAGGGGGAGGTGAGCAGTTCTTC. The V and J genes are TRBV2 and TRBJ2-1, with TRBD1 as a possible D gene (7 bases). V was cut by 5 bases and J by 9 bases, with 17 bases left in between. The CDR3 totals 14 residues. The germline CDR1 and CDR2 sequences are SNHLY and FYNNEI.

The rearrangement uses TRBV5-6 and TRBJ2-3; 12 nucleotides match TRBD2. Unmatched junction bases numbered 12, after V lost 7 bases and J lost 6 bases. This CDR3 has 16 residues. The germline V gene encodes CDR1 SGHDT and CDR2 YYEEEE. The CDR3 loop is CASFRRLAGAGDTQYF. The CDR3 DNA reads as TGTGCCAGCTTCCGGCGACTAGCGGGGGCGGGGGATACGCAGTATTTT.

The rearrangement uses TRBV6-5 and TRBJ1-1; no definite D call. V shed 6 bases and J shed 0 bases, with 8 bases lying between them. Germline V gene data show CDR1 as MNHEY and CDR2 as SVGAGI. The CDR3 spans 13 residues. In DNA, the CDR3 is TGTGCCAGCAGGCGGTTTATGAACACTGAAGCTTTCTTT. This sequence encodes CASRRFMNTEAFF.

This clone has just one count. This chain links TRBV10-3 with TRBJ1-2, with 7 bases matching TRBD1. From germline, CDR1 is ENHRY and CDR2 SYGVKD. The CDR3 is made up of 14 amino acids. The V segment lost 1 base and the J segment 3 bases; nucleotides outside the gene matches: 2. CDR3 coding DNA: TGTGCCATCAGTGAGTTTACAGGGGACTATGGCTACACCTTC. It is translated as CAISEFTGDYGYTF.

The gene calls are TRBV27 and TRBJ2-1; 14 positions match TRBD2. Germline V lookup: CDR1 MNHEY, CDR2 SMNVEV (reference sequence). Germline trimming cut 6 bases from V and 8 bases from J; bases unmatched to any gene: 9. The CDR3 contains 16 residues. In DNA, the CDR3 is TGTGCCAGCAGAGTAGGGACTAGCGGGGGTTTGGATGAGCAGTTCTTC. Protein product: CASRVGTSGGLDEQFF.

The J gene is TRBJ1-1, the V gene TRBV6-6; the D is unclear. V lost 6 bases and J lost 7, with 12 bases in between. Germline lookup yields CDR1 MNHNY and CDR2 SVGAGI (reference sequence). CDR3 size: 12 residues. The CDR3 region is CASSPRRIEAFF. CDR3 DNA: TGTGCCAGCAGCCCTCGACGGATTGAAGCTTTCTTT.

This chain joins TRBV6-5 and TRBJ2-5, with TRBD2 matching over 9 bases. Losses at the gene ends were 0 bases for V and 7 bases for J; bases not matched to a gene: 9. The CDR3 length is 16 residues. The germline gives CDR1 MNHEY, CDR2 SVGAGI. For the CDR3, the DNA is TGTGCCAGCAGTTACTCTCTAGCGGGGCTAAAAGGGACCCAGTACTTC. This sequence encodes CASSYSLAGLKGTQYF.

Turning to this clone: A junction boundary mismatches the germline segment, possibly from a read error. V usage is TRBV29-1 and J usage is TRBJ1-3; D is ambiguous. The length of the CDR3 is 11 residues. Germline V gene sequence: CDR1 SQVTM, CDR2 ANQGSEA. CDR3 amino acids: CSVEVGNTIYF. The CDR3 bases are TGCAGCGTAGAAGTCGGAAACACCATATATTTT.